The present T cell receptor (beta chain) was sequenced within a study of T cell responses to AZD1222 COVID-19 vaccine. Sequencing used immunoSEQ multiplex PCR; TCRdb keeps in-frame clones, though not all of them. The data show 90,000 to 150,000 clones, with 91% seen just once and roughly 4.5% held by the top ten. This TCR came from an adult in good health. The source was peripheral blood, collected on day 0 of AZD1222 vaccination.

CDR3 in DNA: TGTGCCAGTATTCGGGTGAACACTGAAGCTTTCTTT. It encodes CASIRVNTEAFF. The chain is built from TRBV19 and TRBJ1-1; no definite D call. The length of the CDR3 is 12 residues. Germline V gene sequence: CDR1 LNHDA, CDR2 SQIVND (reference sequence). V lost 7 bases to trimming and J lost 0 bases, with 6 bases between them. The variable domain in full, with the rest retrieved from reference TRBV19 and TRBJ1-1, is DGGITQSPKYLFRKEGQNVTLSCEQNLNHDAMYWYRQDPGQGLRLIYYSQIVNDFQKGDIAEGYSVSREKKESFPLTVTSAQKNPTAFYLCASIRVNTEAFFGQGTRLTVV.